Listed below are T cell receptor beta chains from one sample, sequenced in a study of OX40 agonist ivuxolimab in advanced cancers. Generated by immunoSEQ multiplex PCR, the TCRdb table keeps only in-frame clones and is missing some. The sample includes tens of thousands of clones, approximately 80% of them seen just once. The sample was CD4+ or CD8+ T cells sorted from blood, taken in a trial of the OX40 agonist ivuxolimab. These receptors were obtained from an adult with an advanced solid tumor such as melanoma, head and neck, liver or kidney cancer. Each CDR3 is given with its conserved first and last residue. D genes are given only for firm matches. Part of the rows lack a size; the others show once, few, many or a class for expanded clones.

TRBD1	TRBJ1-3	once	TRBV2	CASRTDRVGNTIYF	TGTGCCAGCAGGACAGACAGGGTTGGAAACACCATATATTTT
-	TRBJ2-1	once	TRBV28	CASSSGVGEQFF	TGTGCCAGCAGTTCGGGAGTTGGGGAGCAGTTCTTC
-	TRBJ2-3	-	TRBV7-9	CASSLGVPSSTDTQYF	TGTGCCAGCAGCTTAGGGGTCCCTTCTAGCACAGATACGCAGTATTTT
TRBD1	TRBJ2-5	-	TRBV29-1	CSVVGDRQGMGTQYF	TGCAGCGTTGTGGGGGACCGACAGGGGATGGGGACCCAGTACTTC
TRBD1	TRBJ1-1	-	TRBV19	CASSTTGAMNTEAFF	TGTGCCAGTAGTACGACAGGGGCGATGAACACTGAAGCTTTCTTT
-	TRBJ1-5	few	TRBV5-1	CASSLGDASQPQHF	TGCGCCAGCAGCTTGGGAGACGCCTCTCAGCCCCAGCATTTT
-	TRBJ2-7	-	TRBV30	CAWSSGFSYEQYF	TGTGCCTGGAGTTCCGGTTTCTCCTACGAGCAGTACTTC
-	TRBJ2-2	-	TRBV5-6	CASSSRLPEELFF	TGTGCCAGCAGCTCCCGCCTACCCGAGGAGCTGTTTTTT
-	TRBJ2-3	-	TRBV2	CASSEAKHASTDTQYF	TGTGCCAGCAGTGAAGCGAAACATGCTAGCACAGATACGCAGTATTTT
-	TRBJ2-7	-	TRBV7-9	CASSLAVRPEQYF	TGTGCCAGCAGCTTAGCTGTCAGGCCCGAACAGTACTTC
-	TRBJ2-7	-	TRBV6-5	CASRHTSWGSYEQYF	TGTGCCAGCAGGCATACTAGCTGGGGCTCCTACGAGCAGTACTTC
-	TRBJ1-1	-	TRBV18	CASSLSLGGLTEAFF	TGTGCCAGCTCCCTCTCCTTGGGGGGCCTCACTGAAGCTTTCTTT
-	TRBJ2-7	-	TRBV21-1	CASSKKGEGLARDYEQYF	TGTGCCAGCAGCAAAAAGGGGGAAGGACTAGCGCGCGACTACGAGCAGTACTTC
-	TRBJ2-3	-	TRBV30	CAWSPHITDTQYF	TGTGCCTGGAGTCCCCATATCACAGATACGCAGTATTTT
TRBD2	TRBJ2-5	-	TRBV11-3	CASSPWRAGGRETQYF	TGTGCCAGCAGCCCTTGGCGGGCCGGGGGGAGAGAGACCCAGTACTTC
-	TRBJ2-1	-	TRBV5-4	CASSSYSPAPGVQFF	TGTGCCAGCAGCTCCTACAGCCCTGCGCCGGGGGTCCAGTTCTTC
TRBD1	TRBJ2-2	few	TRBV9	CASSGRDSFFDTGELFF	TGTGCCAGCAGCGGCCGGGACAGCTTCTTCGACACCGGGGAGCTGTTTTTT
-	TRBJ1-4	-	TRBV28	CASSLGNEKLFF	TGTGCCAGCAGTTTAGGCAATGAAAAACTGTTTTTT
TRBD2	TRBJ2-7	-	TRBV14	CASSLKTSGSRKYEQYF	TGTGCCAGCAGCCTAAAGACTAGCGGGAGTAGGAAGTACGAGCAGTACTTC
-	TRBJ2-3	-	TRBV7-9	CASKRGSTDTQYF	TGTGCCAGCAAACGCGGAAGCACAGATACGCAGTATTTT
TRBD1	TRBJ1-2	-	TRBV9	CASSGTLISTGNYGYTF	TGTGCCAGCAGTGGAACCCTGATTTCGACAGGGAACTATGGCTACACCTTC
-	TRBJ1-1	-	TRBV11-3	CASTLQALNTEAFF	TGTGCCAGCACCTTACAGGCGCTGAACACTGAAGCTTTCTTT
-	TRBJ2-1	-	TRBV28	CASSLPTLRNEQFF	TGTGCCAGCAGTTTACCCACTTTACGCAATGAGCAGTTCTTC
-	TRBJ1-4	-	TRBV28	CASSSQHEKLFF	TGTGCCAGCAGTTCTCAGCATGAAAAACTGTTTTTT
-	TRBJ2-2	-	TRBV5-1	CASSYAGQRNTGELFF	TGCGCCAGCAGTTATGCGGGACAGAGGAACACCGGGGAGCTGTTTTTT
-	TRBJ1-1	-	TRBV4-3	CASSQNIGMNTEAFF	TGCGCCAGCAGCCAAAATATAGGGATGAACACTGAAGCTTTCTTT
-	TRBJ1-2	-	TRBV7-9	CASSGTVPVINYGYTF	TGTGCCAGCAGCGGGACGGTCCCAGTTATCAACTATGGCTACACCTTC
-	TRBJ1-1	-	TRBV9	CASSLTGQPNTEAFF	TGTGCCAGCAGCCTTACGGGACAACCGAACACTGAAGCTTTCTTT
-	TRBJ1-2	-	TRBV18	CASSPPGPNYGYTF	TGTGCCAGCTCACCACCGGGGCCCAACTATGGCTACACCTTC
-	TRBJ1-3	-	TRBV7-9	CASSLGMSSGNTIYF	TGTGCCAGCAGCTTGGGCATGAGTTCTGGAAACACCATATATTTT
-	TRBJ2-1	-	TRBV6-5	CASSYRGLRPRDEQFF	TGTGCCAGCAGTTACAGGGGTCTAAGGCCGAGGGATGAGCAGTTCTTC
-	TRBJ1-3	-	TRBV18	CASSPSDSDYSGNTIYF	TGTGCCAGCTCACCGTCGGACTCTGATTACTCTGGAAACACCATATATTTT
-	TRBJ2-7	-	TRBV19	CASSIAEGYTYEQYF	TGTGCCAGTAGTATAGCGGAGGGGTACACCTACGAGCAGTACTTC
-	TRBJ2-7	-	TRBV29-1	CSAKGHSSYEQYF	TGCAGCGCTAAGGGCCATAGCTCCTACGAGCAGTACTTC
-	TRBJ2-2	-	TRBV7-6	CASSKAGTLTGELFF	TGTGCCAGCAGCAAAGCCGGGACACTCACCGGGGAGCTGTTTTTT
-	TRBJ2-1	-	TRBV11-2	CASSLGVFNEQFF	TGTGCCAGCAGCTTAGGGGTATTCAATGAGCAGTTCTTC
-	TRBJ1-3	-	TRBV15	CATSRNTGSNTIYF	TGTGCCACCAGCAGAAACACGGGGTCAAACACCATATATTTT
-	TRBJ1-1	-	TRBV7-2	CASSLSYRDTEAFF	TGTGCCAGCAGCTTGTCGTACAGGGACACTGAAGCTTTCTTT
-	TRBJ1-2	-	TRBV6-6	CASSYSGANYGYTF	TGTGCCAGCAGTTACTCAGGTGCTAACTATGGCTACACCTTC
-	TRBJ2-1	-	TRBV7-2	CAIRRGLGSYNEQFF	TGTGCCATAAGGAGAGGTTTAGGGTCCTACAATGAGCAGTTCTTC
-	TRBJ2-3	-	TRBV5-8	CASSPDSPYTQYF	TGTGCCAGCAGCCCGGACTCACCCTATACGCAGTATTTT
-	TRBJ1-1	-	TRBV10-3	CAIRTGTVNTEAFF	TGTGCCATCAGGACCGGGACGGTGAACACTGAAGCTTTCTTT
TRBD1	TRBJ1-5	-	TRBV28	CASSLTGQGRIWGQPQHF	TGTGCCAGCAGTTTAACGGGACAGGGGAGGATTTGGGGTCAGCCCCAGCATTTT
-	TRBJ2-3	-	TRBV11-3	CASSLFAGTDTQYF	TGTGCCAGCAGCTTATTTGCGGGAACAGATACGCAGTATTTT
-	TRBJ2-1	-	TRBV5-4	CASSPGGVANEQFF	TGTGCCAGCAGCCCCGGAGGGGTTGCCAATGAGCAGTTCTTC
-	TRBJ2-3	-	TRBV7-9	CASQGADTQYF	TGTGCCAGCCAGGGAGCAGATACGCAGTATTTT
TRBD2	TRBJ2-5	-	TRBV5-1	CASSWGLADHRGETQYF	TGCGCCAGCAGCTGGGGACTAGCGGATCACCGGGGGGAGACCCAGTACTTC
TRBD1	TRBJ2-7	few	TRBV11-3	CASSAGTEAYEQYF	TGTGCCAGCAGCGCCGGGACAGAGGCCTACGAGCAGTACTTC